The TCR beta chain under discussion was sequenced for a study of vaccination effects on CD4 cells after COVID-19. As for the study in general: BNT162b2 vaccine or mRNA-1273 vaccine was given to participants in two doses.

Sequencing was preceded by expansion of antigen-specific CD4+ T cells with viral peptide pools in the ViraFEST assay. A 10-day culture period preceded the isolation of CD4+ T cells. Vaccinated participants had no history of SARS-CoV-2 infection and tested negative for nucleocapsid antibodies. Concerning this clone itself: The antigen is undetermined.

Sequencing was performed with immunoSEQ multiplex PCR; in TCRdb, only in-frame clones are kept and a portion is missing. The profile shows tens of thousands of clones, 73% of them singletons. The CDR3 is 15 amino acids. Germline CDR1 SQVTM, CDR2 ANQGSEA. Trimming cost V 2 bases and J 7 bases; bases outside gene matches: 13. The chain recombines TRBV29-1 with TRBJ1-2, with TRBD1 matching 7 bases. This clonotype was sampled from a human donor who received a COVID-19 vaccine. The material sequenced was CD4+ T cells from PBMCs cultured with HCoV-229E spike peptides, taken before COVID-19 vaccination. The CDR3 DNA follows: TGCAGCGTTGAACGATCCGGGACAGCGACACGTGGCTACACCTTC. The encoded protein is CSVERSGTATRGYTF.